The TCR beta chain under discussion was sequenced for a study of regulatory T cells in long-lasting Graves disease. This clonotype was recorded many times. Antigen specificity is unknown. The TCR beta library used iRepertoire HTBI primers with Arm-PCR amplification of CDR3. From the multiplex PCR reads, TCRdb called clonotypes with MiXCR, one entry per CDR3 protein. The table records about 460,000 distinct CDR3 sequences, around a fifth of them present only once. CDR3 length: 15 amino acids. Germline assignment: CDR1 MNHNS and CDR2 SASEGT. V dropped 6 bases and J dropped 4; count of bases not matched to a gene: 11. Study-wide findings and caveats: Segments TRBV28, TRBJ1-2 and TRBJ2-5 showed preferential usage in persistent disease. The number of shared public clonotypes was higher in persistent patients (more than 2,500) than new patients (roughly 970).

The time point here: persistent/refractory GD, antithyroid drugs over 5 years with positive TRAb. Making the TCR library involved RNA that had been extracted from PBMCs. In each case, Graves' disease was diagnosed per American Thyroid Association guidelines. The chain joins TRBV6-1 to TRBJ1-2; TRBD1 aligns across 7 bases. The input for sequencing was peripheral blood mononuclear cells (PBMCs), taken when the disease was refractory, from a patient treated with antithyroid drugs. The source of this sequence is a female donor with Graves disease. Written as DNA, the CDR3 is TGTGCCAGCAGAACATTGAAGGGGGCTGGCTATGGCTACACCTTC. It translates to CASRTLKGAGYGYTF.